A single sample gave rise to the 29 T cell receptor beta chains below, sequenced in a study of control samples from healthy donors and cancer patients. Generated by immunoSEQ multiplex PCR, the TCRdb table keeps only in-frame clones and is missing some. Of some 79,000 clones in the sample, 80% to 95% were seen once. The sequenced sample consisted of PBMCs. These receptors came from a woman in her thirties or forties with lung cancer.

The rearrangement links TRBV11-3 to TRBJ1-2, with D hard to call. Germline loops: CDR1 SGHNT, CDR2 YENEEA. The length of the CDR3 is 12 residues. Trimming took 4 bases from V and 4 from J, leaving 7 bases between them. This CDR3 reads CASSSGLYGYTF. CDR3 nucleotide sequence: TGTGCCAGCAGCTCCGGACTCTATGGCTACACCTTC.

The chain carries TRBV6-6 and TRBJ2-7; the D gene is possibly TRBD2 (5 bases). Deletions cut 6 bases from V and 3 bases from J, with 9 bases between. Germline lookup yields CDR1 MNHNY and CDR2 SVGAGI (reference sequence). This CDR3 comprises 12 residues. The CDR3 bases are TGTGCCAGCAGCGGGGAAGACTACGAGCAGTACTTC. It codes for CASSGEDYEQYF.

This clone was recorded a few times. The chain has TRBV19 and TRBJ1-5; possible D gene TRBD1, 6 bases. Trimming pared 4 bases from V and 2 bases from J, leaving 15 bases between. The CDR3 has 16 residues. The germline gives CDR1 LNHDA, CDR2 SQIVND (reference sequence). CDR3 DNA: TGTGCCAGTAGTACTTGGGGTGGGGGCGGCAATCAGCCCCAGCATTTT. Translating gives CASSTWGGGGNQPQHF.

The rearrangement joins TRBV5-1 to TRBJ2-3; TRBD1 matches 8 bases. V gave up 4 bases and J gave up 4 bases; unmatched junction bases: 8. Germline V gene sequence: CDR1 SGHRS, CDR2 YFSETQ. The CDR3 totals 15 residues. CDR3 region: CASSLTGGIADTQYF. CDR3 bases: TGCGCCAGCAGCCTAACAGGGGGGATTGCAGATACGCAGTATTTT. Full variable domain (remainder filled in from reference TRBV5-1 and TRBJ2-3): KAGVTQTPRYLIKTRGQQVTLSCSPISGHRSVSWYQQTPGQGLQFLFEYFSETQRNKGNFPGRFSGRQFSNSRSEMNVSTLELGDSALYLCASSLTGGIADTQYFGPGTRLTVL.

V and J are TRBV5-6 and TRBJ1-1; D might be TRBD1 (6 bases). The CDR3 contains 14 residues. Trimming left V 2 bases short and J 1 base short, with 9 bases between. From germline, CDR1 is SGHDT and CDR2 YYEEEE. This CDR3 is CASSLTGWNTEAFF. CDR3 DNA sequence: TGTGCCAGCAGCTTAACAGGGTGGAACACTGAAGCTTTCTTT.

The gene calls are TRBV6-6 and TRBJ1-3; D unresolved. The CDR3 runs 12 residues. V shed 5 bases and J shed 4 bases, with 6 bases lying between them. The germline CDR1 and CDR2 sequences are MNHNY and SVGAGI (reference sequence). This CDR3 is CASSPGGNTIYF. The DNA of the CDR3 is TGTGCCAGCAGTCCCGGGGGAAACACCATATATTTT.

This chain joins TRBV12-3 or TRBV12-4 and TRBJ1-2; D is undetermined. V was shortened by 3 bases and J by 0 bases, with 5 bases between the two germline ends. The CDR3 sequence is 13 residues long. This CDR3 reads CASSLNPNYGYTF. CDR3 in DNA: TGTGCCAGCAGTTTGAATCCTAACTATGGCTACACCTTC.

This chain connects TRBV12-3 or TRBV12-4 to TRBJ1-3, with a possible D match to TRBD1 (6 bases). V was trimmed by 7 bases and J by 4 bases, leaving 11 bases between them. This CDR3 spans 13 amino acids. CDR3 sequence: CASNSRGGNTIYF. In DNA form, the CDR3 reads TGTGCCAGCAATTCAAGGGGGGGAAACACCATATATTTT.

The chain employs TRBV30 and TRBJ1-1, with TRBD1 as a possible D gene (5 bases). Germline V gene data show CDR1 as GTSNPN and CDR2 as SVGIG (reference sequence). CDR3 length: 15 amino acids. V was pared by 3 bases and J by 11 bases, with 25 bases between. The CDR3: CAWRSGTRQIMGAFF. In DNA, the CDR3 is TGTGCCTGGAGGTCCGGGACCCGGCAGATCATGGGCGCTTTCTTT.

To note about this clone: At one boundary the junction diverges from the germline segment, which might be a read error. The V call is TRBV7-7, the J call TRBJ2-7; tentative D call: TRBD1 (5 bases). Germline lookup yields CDR1 SSHAT and CDR2 FNYEAQ (reference sequence). This CDR3 has 14 amino acids. CDR3 DNA: TGTGCTAGCAGCTTAGAGGCAGGGTCGTACGAGCAGTACTTC. It translates to CASSLEAGSYEQYF.

The chain is built from TRBV19 and TRBJ1-3; D not resolved. CDR1 is LNHDA and CDR2 is SQIVND in the germline V gene (reference sequence). The CDR3 is 15 amino acids. Trimming took off 6 bases at V and 1 base at J, with 13 bases between the two ends. The CDR3 coding sequence is TGTGCCAGTAGGCCACGAGTGGATTCTGGAAACACCATATATTTT. It yields the protein CASRPRVDSGNTIYF. Using reference TRBV19 and TRBJ1-3 for the parts outside the CDR3, the full variable domain is DGGITQSPKYLFRKEGQNVTLSCEQNLNHDAMYWYRQDPGQGLRLIYYSQIVNDFQKGDIAEGYSVSREKKESFPLTVTSAQKNPTAFYLCASRPRVDSGNTIYFGEGSWLTVV.

The chain employs TRBV6-4 and TRBJ1-6; no clear D. Germline V gene data show CDR1 as MRHNA and CDR2 as SNTAGT. The CDR3 sequence is 13 residues long. The CDR3 sequence: CDGPPHYNSPLHF. The CDR3 DNA sequence: TGTGACGGACCCCCCCACTATAATTCACCCCTCCACTTT.

The chain is built from TRBV6-5 and TRBJ2-1; D call uncertain. CDR3 length: 16 residues. Germline CDR1 and CDR2: MNHEY and SVGAGI. With 2 bases removed from V and 4 bases from J, the gap between germline ends came to 15 bases. In DNA form, the CDR3 reads TGTGCCAGCAGTTACGGCGCAGGAATTATTTACAATGAGCAGTTCTTC. Residues: CASSYGAGIIYNEQFF.

The chain combines TRBV30 with TRBJ1-2, with D unclear. V lost 1 base, J lost 2 bases, and 11 bases lay in between. Germline V gene lookup returns CDR1 GTSNPN and CDR2 SVGIG (reference sequence). The CDR3 covers 14 residues. DNA for the CDR3: TGTGCCTGGAGTGACCCCGGGCAGAACTATGGCTACACCTTC. Its protein is CAWSDPGQNYGYTF.

This clone occurred once. The DNA for the CDR3 is TGTGCCAGCACCCTTTGGACTGATTTCAATTCACCCCTCCACTTT. Its translation: CASTLWTDFNSPLHF. The V call is TRBV28, the J call TRBJ1-6; D gene uncertain. V was trimmed by 7 bases and J by 7 bases, leaving 17 bases between them. The CDR3 is 15 residues long. CDR1 MDHEN and CDR2 SYDVKM come from the germline V gene.

The CDR3 nucleotides read TGTGCCAGCAGCCGGCCTGGGGACGGGAGCGACACTGAAGCTTTCTTT. Translating gives CASSRPGDGSDTEAFF. The genes are TRBV14 and TRBJ1-1, with D possibly matching TRBD1 (5 bases). The CDR3 has 16 amino acids. The ends were cut back, 4 bases at V and 3 bases at J, with 18 bases in the middle. Germline values: CDR1 SGHDN, CDR2 FVKESK.

The CDR3 sequence: CASSTRDRASYEQYF. The CDR3, as DNA: TGTGCCAGCAGTACCCGGGACAGGGCCTCCTACGAGCAGTACTTC. The chain joins TRBV27 to TRBJ2-7; TRBD1 aligns across 9 bases. The junction had 5 bases not matched to a gene; V was cut back by 5 bases and J by 0 bases. Germline CDR1 and CDR2: MNHEY and SMNVEV (reference sequence). The CDR3 covers 15 residues.

The gene calls are TRBV27 and TRBJ2-3, with a weak D call TRBD1 (5 bases). The CDR3 spans 13 residues. In germline, CDR1 is MNHEY, CDR2 SMNVEV (reference sequence). V was cut by 4 bases and J by 7 bases, with 12 bases left in between. The CDR3 sequence is CASSWGPYYTQYF. CDR3 nucleotides: TGTGCCAGCAGTTGGGGCCCTTATTATACGCAGTATTTT.

The chain has TRBV5-4 and TRBJ1-2, with unresolved D. This CDR3 comprises 14 residues. The germline V and J ends were trimmed by 4 bases and 6 bases, with 16 bases remaining between them. CDR1 and CDR2 from the germline V gene are SGHNT and YYREEE (reference sequence). CDR3 sequence: CASSPRNGPHGYTF. CDR3 nucleotides: TGTGCCAGCAGCCCCCGTAATGGGCCTCATGGCTACACCTTC. Full variable domain (missing parts from reference TRBV5-4 and TRBJ1-2): ETGVTQSPTHLIKTRGQQVTLRCSSQSGHNTVSWYQQALGQGPQFIFQYYREEENGRGNFPPRFSGLQFPNYSSELNVNALELDDSALYLCASSPRNGPHGYTFGSGTRLTVV.

The gene calls are TRBV9 and TRBJ2-1; D not resolved. Germline CDR1 SGDLS, CDR2 YYNGEE. There are 15 residues in the CDR3. Trimming took 0 bases from V and 8 from J, leaving 15 bases between them. The CDR3 loop reads CASSVEGLSWDEQFF. The CDR3 DNA sequence: TGTGCCAGCAGCGTAGAGGGTCTCTCGTGGGATGAGCAGTTCTTC. The variable domain in full, completed from reference TRBV9 and TRBJ2-1, reads DSGVTQTPKHLITATGQRVTLRCSPRSGDLSVYWYQQSLDQGLQFLIQYYNGEERAKGNILERFSAQQFPDLHSELNLSSLELGDSALYFCASSVEGLSWDEQFFGPGTRLTVL.

This clone counts as medium-sized (0.01 to 0.1%). The chain links TRBV4-1 to TRBJ2-2; D ambiguous. There are 19 residues in the CDR3. Deletions cut 0 bases from V and 4 bases from J, with 21 bases between. Germline CDR1 MGHRA, CDR2 YSYEKL. CDR3 sequence reads: CASSQDLIRKSHTTGELFF. The CDR3 DNA is TGCGCCAGCAGCCAAGACTTAATTCGGAAGAGTCATACCACCGGGGAGCTGTTTTTT.

The chain carries TRBV19 and TRBJ1-5; D unclear. The CDR3 sequence is 12 residues long. CDR1 LNHDA and CDR2 SQIVND come from the germline V gene (reference sequence). The V and J ends lost 5 bases and 1 base respectively, with 3 bases between them. The CDR3 bases are TGTGCCAGTAGTGGCAGCAATCAGCCCCAGCATTTT. This codes for CASSGSNQPQHF. Looking up the rest from reference TRBV19 and TRBJ1-5 gives the full variable domain: DGGITQSPKYLFRKEGQNVTLSCEQNLNHDAMYWYRQDPGQGLRLIYYSQIVNDFQKGDIAEGYSVSREKKESFPLTVTSAQKNPTAFYLCASSGSNQPQHFGDGTRLSIL.

The chain is built from TRBV14 and TRBJ2-5; possibly TRBD1 for D (5 bases). Germline V gene data show CDR1 as SGHDN and CDR2 as FVKESK. The CDR3 loop spans 13 amino acids. Deletions cut 2 bases from V and 4 bases from J, with 8 bases between. The CDR3 DNA reads TGTGCCAGCAGCCAAACAGGACGAGAGACCCAGTACTTC. It yields the protein CASSQTGRETQYF.

This clone turned up a few times. The chain recombines TRBV28 with TRBJ1-1; D unresolved. The CDR3 consists of 8 residues. Germline V CDR1 and CDR2: MDHEN, SYDVKM. V lost 6 bases and J lost 8, with 1 base in between. In DNA, the CDR3 is TGTGCCAGCAGAGAAGCTTTCTTT. This sequence encodes CASREAFF.

This clone was observed a single time. CDR3 nucleotides: TGTGCCAGCAGCCCCGGGACAGGGGAGTTTGGTACGCAGTATTTT. Translating it yields CASSPGTGEFGTQYF. The chain carries TRBV2 and TRBJ2-3, with 10 bases fitting TRBD1. Losses at the gene ends were 6 bases for V and 8 bases for J; bases not matched to a gene: 11. The CDR3 runs 15 residues. Germline CDR1 reads SNHLY; CDR2 reads FYNNEI.

The J gene is TRBJ1-5, the V gene TRBV20-1; tentative D call: TRBD1 (5 bases). Germline V gene data show CDR1 as DFQATT and CDR2 as SNEGSKA (reference sequence). V lost 3 bases and J 4 bases, leaving 19 bases between the germline ends. This CDR3 is built from 16 residues. In nucleotides, the CDR3 is TGCAGTGCTAGTGCGGCTAAGGGACGTGGTAATCAGCCCCAGCATTTT. Amino acid sequence: CSASAAKGRGNQPQHF.

The chain is built from TRBV27 and TRBJ2-7; possible D gene TRBD1, 6 bases. Trimming left V 4 bases short and J 7 bases short, with 17 bases between. The germline gives CDR1 MNHEY, CDR2 SMNVEV (reference sequence). This CDR3 is built from 14 residues. CDR3 loop: CASSWTAATGEQYF. The CDR3 nucleotides read TGTGCCAGCAGTTGGACAGCGGCAACAGGGGAGCAGTACTTC.

This clone was observed once. The chain joins TRBV2 to TRBJ1-3; D unclear. The length of the CDR3 is 14 residues. Trimming took off 7 bases at V and 4 bases at J, with 14 bases between the two ends. The germline CDR1 and CDR2 sequences are SNHLY and FYNNEI. In nucleotides, the CDR3 is TGTGCCAGCATTTGGACTGAAGGAGGAAACACCATATATTTT. It encodes CASIWTEGGNTIYF. Looking up the rest from reference TRBV2 and TRBJ1-3 gives the full variable domain: EPEVTQTPSHQVTQMGQEVILRCVPISNHLYFYWYRQILGQKVEFLVSFYNNEISEKSEIFDDQFSVERPDGSNFTLKIRSTKLEDSAMYFCASIWTEGGNTIYFGEGSWLTVV.

The chain uses TRBV28 and TRBJ1-3; TRBD1 might be the D (5 bases). V was trimmed by 6 bases and J by 1 base, leaving 10 bases between them. This CDR3 has 14 residues. Germline-derived CDR1 and CDR2 are MDHEN and SYDVKM. The CDR3 loop reads CASSSPGSGNTIYF. The CDR3 DNA reads TGTGCCAGCAGCAGTCCAGGGTCTGGAAACACCATATATTTT.